This T cell receptor beta chain was sequenced during a study of breast tumors, draining lymph nodes, adjacent tissues. CDR3 size: 16 residues. Trimming at V came to 0 bases and at J to 5 bases, leaving 6 bases not matched to a gene. In germline, CDR1 is LGHNA, CDR2 YSLEER. TCRdb reprocessed the multiplex PCR reads with MiXCR, giving one entry per CDR3 protein. The sample shows over 200,000 distinct CDR3 sequences, around 35% of them seen only once. Axillary draining lymph nodes of breast cancer patients supplied the node samples. General study results and limits: Tumor T cell lymph node origin was a supported hypothesis, not proven. Data fit most tumor T cells coming from lymph node, expanding in tumor. Compared with basal-like, luminal-like tumors shared significantly more repertoire with nontumor tissue. Tumor TCR diversity was below lymph nodes but above nontumor tissue.

Note on this clonotype: Its antigen remains unidentified.

The sequence derives from a female donor with breast cancer. Some clones in this sample may be carry-over from other donors' samples. Sequenced input: axillary lymph node tissue. V gene TRBV4-3 combines with J gene TRBJ1-4; 7 bases are a match to TRBD1. The CDR3 here is CASSQDLTGRNEKLFF. The CDR3 DNA reads as TGCGCCAGCAGCCAAGATCTGACAGGGCGCAATGAAAAACTGTTTTTT.